This entry concerns a single TCR beta chain. A single record per CDR3 protein comes from TCRdb applying MiXCR to the RT-PCR reads. Of more than 600,000 distinct CDR3 sequences listed, 13% to 15% were seen once; the top ten hold 3.6%. This CDR3 is built from 12 residues. Germline V gene lookup returns CDR1 SGHTA and CDR2 FQGNSA. The ends were cut back, 3 bases at V and 6 bases at J, with 9 bases in the middle. The V call is TRBV7-2, the J call TRBJ2-7; no firm D call. The TCR sequence derives from a female donor in good health, serving as a healthy control. The sample taken for sequencing was memory CD4+ T cells from blood. CDR3 DNA: TGTGCCAGCAGCTTCAACCCACTCGAGCAGTACTTC. This gives the protein CASSFNPLEQYF.